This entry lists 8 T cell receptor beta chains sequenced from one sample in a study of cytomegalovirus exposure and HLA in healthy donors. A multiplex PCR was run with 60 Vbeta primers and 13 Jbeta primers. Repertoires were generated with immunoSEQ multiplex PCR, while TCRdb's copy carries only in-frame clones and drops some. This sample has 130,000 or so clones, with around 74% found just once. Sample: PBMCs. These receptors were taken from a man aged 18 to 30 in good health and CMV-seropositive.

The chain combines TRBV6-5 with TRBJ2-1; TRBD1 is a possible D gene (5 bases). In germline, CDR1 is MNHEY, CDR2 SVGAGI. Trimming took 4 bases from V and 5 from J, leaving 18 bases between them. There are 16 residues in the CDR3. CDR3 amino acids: CASSSYDSENHNEQFF. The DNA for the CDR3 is TGTGCCAGCAGTTCCTATGACAGCGAAAATCACAATGAGCAGTTCTTC.

CDR3 coding DNA: TGTGCCATCAAGCGGGGGACCACAGATACGCAGTATTTT. It translates to CAIKRGTTDTQYF. The rearrangement joins TRBV10-3 to TRBJ2-3; TRBD2 matches at 8 bases. Germline assignment: CDR1 ENHRY and CDR2 SYGVKD. This CDR3 is built from 13 residues. J was trimmed by 2 bases and V by 7 bases; bases with no gene match: 2.

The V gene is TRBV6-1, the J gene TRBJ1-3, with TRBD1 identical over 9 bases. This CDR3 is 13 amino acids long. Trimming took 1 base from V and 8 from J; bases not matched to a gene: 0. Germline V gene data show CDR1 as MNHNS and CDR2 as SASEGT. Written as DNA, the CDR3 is TGTGCCAGCAGTGAAGGACAGGGGGACACCATATATTTT. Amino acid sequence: CASSEGQGDTIYF.

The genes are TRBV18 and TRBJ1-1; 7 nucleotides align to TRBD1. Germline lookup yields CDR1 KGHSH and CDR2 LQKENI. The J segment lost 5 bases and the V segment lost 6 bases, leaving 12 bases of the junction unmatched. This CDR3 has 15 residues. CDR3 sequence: CASSMEGGPGTEAFF. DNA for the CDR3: TGTGCCAGCTCGATGGAAGGGGGCCCGGGGACTGAAGCTTTCTTT. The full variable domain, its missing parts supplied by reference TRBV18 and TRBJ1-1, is NAGVMQNPRHLVRRRGQEARLRCSPMKGHSHVYWYRQLPEEGLKFMVYLQKENIIDESGMPKERFSAEFPKEGPSILRIQQVVRGDSAAYFCASSMEGGPGTEAFFGQGTRLTVV.

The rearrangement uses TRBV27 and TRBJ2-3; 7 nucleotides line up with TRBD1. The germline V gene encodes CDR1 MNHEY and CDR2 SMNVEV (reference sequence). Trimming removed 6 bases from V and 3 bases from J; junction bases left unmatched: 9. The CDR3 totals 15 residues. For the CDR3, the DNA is TGTGCCAGCAGGGATGGACAGGCTGGGACAGATACGCAGTATTTT. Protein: CASRDGQAGTDTQYF.

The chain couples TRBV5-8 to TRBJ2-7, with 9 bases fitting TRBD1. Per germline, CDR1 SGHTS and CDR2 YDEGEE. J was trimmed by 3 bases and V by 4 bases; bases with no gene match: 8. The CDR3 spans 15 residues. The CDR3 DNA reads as TGTGCCAGCAGCGCCTGGACAGGGGTTAACTACGAGCAGTACTTC. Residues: CASSAWTGVNYEQYF.

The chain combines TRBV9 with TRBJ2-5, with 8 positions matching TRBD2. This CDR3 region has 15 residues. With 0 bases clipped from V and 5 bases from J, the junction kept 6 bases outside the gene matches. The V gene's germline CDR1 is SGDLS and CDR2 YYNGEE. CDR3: CASSVAGTSWETQYF. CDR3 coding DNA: TGTGCCAGCAGCGTAGCCGGGACTAGTTGGGAGACCCAGTACTTC. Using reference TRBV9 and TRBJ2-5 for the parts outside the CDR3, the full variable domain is DSGVTQTPKHLITATGQRVTLRCSPRSGDLSVYWYQQSLDQGLQFLIQYYNGEERAKGNILERFSAQQFPDLHSELNLSSLELGDSALYFCASSVAGTSWETQYFGPGTRLLVL.

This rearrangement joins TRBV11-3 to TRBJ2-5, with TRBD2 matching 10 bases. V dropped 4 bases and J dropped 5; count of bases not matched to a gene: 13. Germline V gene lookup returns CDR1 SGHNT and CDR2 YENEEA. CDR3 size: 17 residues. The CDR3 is CASSSRSRAGGLETQYF. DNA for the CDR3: TGTGCCAGCAGCTCCCGGAGTCGAGCGGGAGGGTTGGAGACCCAGTACTTC.